These 7 T cell receptor beta chains share one sample of origin, sequenced in a study of shared clonotypes between healthy human individuals. Here immunoSEQ multiplex PCR was the method, and the copy in TCRdb shows in-frame clones only, minus some. Of 1 million to 1.2 million clones listed, roughly 77% are singletons. The sequencing input was memory CD4+ T cells from PBMCs. The subset here: CD45RA-negative fraction. The receptors here all came from a man between 18 and 35 years old in good health. Some clones in this sample may be carry-over from other donors' samples.

V is TRBV5-1 and J is TRBJ2-7; either TRBD1 or TRBD2 may fit D (5 bases each). From germline, CDR1 is SGHRS and CDR2 YFSETQ. V lost 2 bases and J 0 bases, leaving 15 bases between the germline ends. This CDR3 is built from 16 residues. CDR3 in amino acids: CASSLTTGTFSYEQYF. The CDR3 region has the DNA TGCGCCAGCAGCTTAACGACCGGGACCTTCTCCTACGAGCAGTACTTC. The variable domain in full, completed from reference TRBV5-1 and TRBJ2-7, reads KAGVTQTPRYLIKTRGQQVTLSCSPISGHRSVSWYQQTPGQGLQFLFEYFSETQRNKGNFPGRFSGRQFSNSRSEMNVSTLELGDSALYLCASSLTTGTFSYEQYFGPGTRLTVT.

This sequence joins TRBV7-9 and TRBJ1-2; D is uncertain. This CDR3 is built from 11 residues. The germline V gene has CDR1 SEHNR and CDR2 FQNEAQ (reference sequence). Deletions cut 4 bases from V and 8 bases from J, with 8 bases between. The CDR3 protein is CASSSGAGYTF. The CDR3 nucleotides read TGTGCCAGCAGCTCAGGTGCGGGCTACACCTTC.

This clone came up a few times. DNA of the CDR3: TGCAGTGCTAGAGCTTTTAAGGAAGCTTTCTTT. Its protein product is CSARAFKEAFF. This rearrangement joins TRBV20-1 to TRBJ1-1; D uncertain. V was shortened by 1 base and J by 8 bases, with 8 bases between the two germline ends. Germline V lookup: CDR1 DFQATT, CDR2 SNEGSKA (reference sequence). The CDR3 totals 11 residues.

J is TRBJ1-5 and V is TRBV19; 7 positions agree with TRBD1. This CDR3 has 14 amino acids. With V trimmed by 7 bases and J by 3 bases, 6 bases remained unmatched. Per germline, CDR1 LNHDA and CDR2 SQIVND (reference sequence). The CDR3 DNA reads as TGTGCCAGTACCACGGGACAGAACAATCAGCCCCAGCATTTT. Its translation is CASTTGQNNQPQHF. Based on the CDR3 plus reference TRBV19 and TRBJ1-5, the full variable domain is DGGITQSPKYLFRKEGQNVTLSCEQNLNHDAMYWYRQDPGQGLRLIYYSQIVNDFQKGDIAEGYSVSREKKESFPLTVTSAQKNPTAFYLCASTTGQNNQPQHFGDGTRLSIL.

The J gene is TRBJ2-7, the V gene TRBV28; 10 nucleotides line up with TRBD2. Germline-derived CDR1 and CDR2 are MDHEN and SYDVKM. The V segment lost 8 bases and the J segment 6 bases; nucleotides outside the gene matches: 7. The CDR3 is made up of 13 amino acids. The chain's CDR3 is CASHSGRRGEQYF. CDR3 bases: TGTGCCAGCCATAGCGGGAGGAGGGGCGAGCAGTACTTC.

This rearrangement joins TRBV5-1 to TRBJ2-3; possible D gene TRBD2, 6 bases. CDR3 size: 15 residues. The V end was cut by 4 bases, the J end by 0 bases, with 12 bases between. Germline loops: CDR1 SGHRS, CDR2 YFSETQ. The CDR3 coding sequence is TGCGCCAGCAGCACGGGACTTTCTAGCACAGATACGCAGTATTTT. Protein sequence: CASSTGLSSTDTQYF.

The V gene is TRBV28, the J gene TRBJ1-1, with D possibly TRBD1 on 5 matching bases. The length of the CDR3 is 15 residues. The germline V gene has CDR1 MDHEN and CDR2 SYDVKM. The V gene lost 3 bases and the J gene lost 7 bases, with 18 bases spanning the gap. The CDR3 DNA is TGTGCCAGCAGTTTTACTGAGGTTTGGCAGGGTGAAGCTTTCTTT. Translating it yields CASSFTEVWQGEAFF.